The clone carrying this TCR beta chain was counted once. Its antigen remains unknown. The data were obtained in a study of cytomegalovirus exposure and HLA in healthy donors. General study points: Sequencing probably produced one cluster of sequence variants that were highly shared. Investigators reported 150 to 200 TCR beta chains as tied to cytomegalovirus. Within an earlier analysis, most TCR beta V segments proved productive either about 90% or about 30% of the time.

The V and J ends lost 3 bases and 7 bases respectively, with 9 bases between them. Germline V gene data show CDR1 as SQVTM and CDR2 as ANQGSEA. The CDR3 length is 11 residues. 13 Jbeta primers and 60 Vbeta primers were used for the PCR. TCRdb's copy holds only in-frame clones and misses some; the assay was immunoSEQ multiplex PCR. Here the sample spans about 140,000 clones, approximately 70% being singletons. V gene TRBV29-1 combines with J gene TRBJ1-1, with D unresolved. This receptor was obtained from a woman aged 40 to 50 in good health and CMV-seronegative. The sample consisted of PBMCs. The CDR3: CSVERTHEAFF. The CDR3 DNA reads TGCAGCGTTGAGAGGACTCATGAAGCTTTCTTT.